The 25 T cell receptor beta chains in this list originate from one sample, sequenced in a study of regulatory T cells in long-lasting Graves disease. Time point specified: newly diagnosed GD, antithyroid drugs for less than 3 months. RNA extracted from PBMCs served as the sequencing template. Both iRepertoire HTBI primers and Arm-PCR of CDR3 regions were used to build the TCR beta libraries. TCRdb re-analysed the multiplex PCR reads in MiXCR, keeping a single row per CDR3 protein. The sample has fewer than 650,000 distinct CDR3 sequences; 15% to 20% are singletons. The same specimen was also included in a second study, on T cells in Graves' hyperthyroidism and ophthalmopathy.

The material sequenced was peripheral blood mononuclear cells (PBMCs), taken at new diagnosis, from a patient treated with antithyroid drugs. The origin of the receptors is a man between 18 and 29 years old with Graves disease.

The chain combines TRBV25-1 with TRBJ2-2; TRBD2 matches 7 bases. This CDR3 has 14 residues. V dropped 3 bases and J dropped 4; count of bases not matched to a gene: 2. Germline V CDR1 and CDR2: MGHDK, SYGVNS. The CDR3 region has the DNA TGTGCCAGCAGTGATAGCGGGCTCACCGGGGAGCTGTTTTTT. It yields the protein CASSDSGLTGELFF.

The table lists this clonotype with many counts. V and J are TRBV11-2 and TRBJ1-2, with a tentative D call TRBD1 (6 bases). Germline values: CDR1 SGHAT, CDR2 FQNNGV. V was clipped by 1 base and J by 8 bases, with 17 bases between them. There are 15 residues in the CDR3. CDR3 coding DNA: TGTGCCAGCAGCTTAGTTGGCGGAGGGGGTTACGGCTACACCTTC. Protein sequence: CASSLVGGGGYGYTF.

At least ten counts were recorded for this clonotype. The chain links TRBV6-1 to TRBJ2-1; 8 nucleotides match TRBD2. V was pared by 6 bases and J by 7 bases, with 17 bases of the junction left unmatched. This CDR3 is built from 17 residues. CDR1 is MNHNS and CDR2 is SASEGT in the germline V gene. The CDR3 sequence: CASRDEVGRAVGNEQFF. CDR3 in DNA: TGTGCCAGCAGGGATGAGGTCGGGAGGGCCGTGGGTAATGAGCAGTTCTTC.

This clonotype came up many times. The V and J genes are TRBV9 and TRBJ2-1; D possibly matches TRBD1 or TRBD2 (6 bases each). V lost 6 bases to trimming and J lost 4 bases, with 14 bases between them. Germline V CDR1 and CDR2: SGDLS, YYNGEE. There are 14 residues in the CDR3. CDR3 sequence: CASNPGGGYNEQFF. For the CDR3, the DNA is TGTGCCAGCAACCCCGGAGGGGGGTACAATGAGCAGTTCTTC.

The chain employs TRBV11-2 and TRBJ2-2; 8 bases fit TRBD2. The ends lost 6 bases at V and 5 bases at J; junction bases unmatched: 8. The CDR3 sequence is 15 residues long. Germline CDR1 and CDR2: SGHAT and FQNNGV. The CDR3 sequence: CASRPGLGKTGELFF. The CDR3 region has the DNA TGTGCCAGCAGGCCGGGACTAGGGAAAACCGGGGAGCTGTTTTTT.

This clonotype came up many times. This sequence joins TRBV2 and TRBJ2-1; a weak D match, TRBD2 (6 bases). This CDR3 comprises 13 residues. Germline assignment: CDR1 SNHLY and CDR2 FYNNEI. The germline V and J ends were trimmed by 4 bases and 5 bases, with 9 bases remaining between them. CDR3 in DNA: TGTGCCAGCAGTGGGGAGGTGGACAATGAGCAGTTCTTC. Its translation: CASSGEVDNEQFF. The variable domain in full, completed from reference TRBV2 and TRBJ2-1, reads EPEVTQTPSHQVTQMGQEVILRCVPISNHLYFYWYRQILGQKVEFLVSFYNNEISEKSEIFDDQFSVERPDGSNFTLKIRSTKLEDSAMYFCASSGEVDNEQFFGPGTRLTVL.

Only a few counts were recorded for this clonotype. The chain employs TRBV27 and TRBJ2-7; 7 bases agree with TRBD2. There are 15 residues in the CDR3. Germline V CDR1 and CDR2: MNHEY, SMNVEV (reference sequence). V dropped 6 bases and J dropped 3; count of bases not matched to a gene: 11. The CDR3 region has the DNA TGTGCCAGCAGCGGGGGGAGGGAGTACAGCTACGAGCAGTACTTC. Protein product: CASSGGREYSYEQYF.

At least ten counts were recorded for this clonotype. The chain has TRBV28 and TRBJ2-2, with a weak D call TRBD1 (6 bases). The CDR3 sequence is 15 residues long. The V end was cut by 6 bases, the J end by 4 bases, with 15 bases between. Germline V gives CDR1 MDHEN, CDR2 SYDVKM. The DNA for the CDR3 is TGTGCCAGCAGCCCTACAGGGAGAAGCACCGGGGAGCTGTTTTTT. Translating it yields CASSPTGRSTGELFF.

This clonotype has just a few counts. The chain has TRBV19 and TRBJ1-1, with a weak D call TRBD1 (5 bases). V was shortened by 7 bases and J by 1 base, with 10 bases between the two germline ends. CDR1 and CDR2 from the germline V gene are LNHDA and SQIVND (reference sequence). CDR3 length: 13 amino acids. The CDR3 sequence: CASNLGRNTEAFF. The CDR3, as DNA: TGTGCCAGTAATTTGGGACGGAACACTGAAGCTTTCTTT.

This clonotype was seen at least ten times. The gene calls are TRBV20-1 and TRBJ2-7, with 9 bases identical to TRBD1. Germline values: CDR1 DFQATT, CDR2 SNEGSKA (reference sequence). V gave up 3 bases and J gave up 1 base; unmatched junction bases: 7. CDR3 length equals 15 residues. This chain's CDR3 is CSARVDRGNSYEQYF. The DNA for the CDR3 is TGCAGTGCTAGGGTGGACAGGGGAAATTCCTACGAGCAGTACTTC.

The V call is TRBV28, the J call TRBJ1-5; D is unclear. Trimming removed 3 bases at V and 3 bases at J, with 18 bases between. Looked up from germline, CDR1 is MDHEN and CDR2 is SYDVKM. This CDR3 comprises 17 residues. This CDR3 is CASSLVRLREHNQPQHF. The CDR3 coding sequence is TGTGCCAGCAGTTTGGTCCGACTAAGGGAGCACAATCAGCCCCAGCATTTT.

This clonotype was seen a handful of times. This chain links TRBV29-1 with TRBJ1-1; tentatively, D is TRBD1 (5 bases). The CDR3 contains 11 residues. Germline loops: CDR1 SQVTM, CDR2 ANQGSEA. The V end was cut by 5 bases, the J end by 11 bases, with 15 bases between. The CDR3 loop reads CSVWQGGIAFF. The CDR3, as DNA: TGCAGCGTTTGGCAGGGTGGTATCGCTTTCTTT.

The rearrangement links TRBV24-1 to TRBJ2-5; 7 nucleotides match TRBD1. The tail of the sequence fits TRBJ2-1 better, so the J call may be wrong. This CDR3 contains 17 residues. The germline V gene has CDR1 KGHDR and CDR2 SFDVKD. The CDR3 nucleotides are TGTGCCACCAGTGGAGGGGGCGGTGGAAACGAGGGGAATGAGCAGTTCTTC. It codes for CATSGGGGGNEGNEQFF.

This clonotype was observed a few times. The chain has TRBV3-1 and TRBJ1-1; D is ambiguous. The CDR3 runs 14 residues. Trimming left V 3 bases short and J 1 base short, with 9 bases between. CDR1 is LGHDT, CDR2 YNNKEL, per germline (reference sequence). The CDR3 spells CASSHRGKNTEAFF. The CDR3 coding sequence is TGTGCCAGCAGCCACCGAGGGAAGAACACTGAAGCTTTCTTT.

The V gene is TRBV7-3, the J gene TRBJ2-6, with TRBD2 matching over 8 bases. The CDR3 contains 19 residues. V lost 5 bases to trimming and J lost 0 bases; unmatched junction nucleotides: 12. In germline, CDR1 is SGHTA, CDR2 FQGTGA. The CDR3 here is CASSLPRGGGSSGANVLTF. The CDR3 DNA reads TGTGCCAGCAGCCTCCCCCGGGGGGGAGGAAGCTCTGGGGCCAACGTCCTGACTTTC.

The V call is TRBV4-2, the J call TRBJ2-5; D gene ambiguous. Germline V lookup: CDR1 LGHNA, CDR2 YNFKEQ. The CDR3 loop spans 14 amino acids. V was clipped by 0 bases and J by 5 bases, with 10 bases between them. CDR3 sequence reads: CASSQELFGETQYF. In DNA, the CDR3 is TGTGCCAGCAGCCAAGAGTTGTTTGGCGAGACCCAGTACTTC.

This clonotype was counted many times. The chain joins TRBV7-2 to TRBJ2-5; D possibly corresponds to TRBD1 (6 bases). Per germline, CDR1 SGHTA and CDR2 FQGNSA. This CDR3 has 13 amino acids. V was cut by 5 bases and J by 7 bases, with 14 bases left in between. Written as DNA, the CDR3 is TGTGCCAGCAGCGTGACAGGTGCTGGGACCCAGTACTTC. It translates to CASSVTGAGTQYF.

The CDR3 nucleotides read TGTGCCAGCAGCAAACCCACTAGCGGGGTGGGGAATGAGCAGTTCTTC. It specifies CASSKPTSGVGNEQFF. V is TRBV9 and J is TRBJ2-1, with 10 bases that match TRBD2. The CDR3 consists of 16 residues. Germline CDR1 SGDLS, CDR2 YYNGEE. V shed 4 bases, J shed 7 bases, and the junction held 11 bases outside the gene matches. The entire variable domain, with the rest obtained from reference TRBV9 and TRBJ2-1, is as follows: DSGVTQTPKHLITATGQRVTLRCSPRSGDLSVYWYQQSLDQGLQFLIQYYNGEERAKGNILERFSAQQFPDLHSELNLSSLELGDSALYFCASSKPTSGVGNEQFFGPGTRLTVL.

This clonotype was detected a few times. The chain has TRBV7-8 and TRBJ2-7, with TRBD2 matching over 7 bases. Germline CDR1 and CDR2: SGHVS and FQNEAQ. J gave up 0 bases and V 8 bases, and 10 bases lay outside the gene matches. The CDR3 loop spans 15 amino acids. In DNA form, the CDR3 reads TGTGCCAGCGCCCCGGCAGCGGGAACCTCCTACGAGCAGTACTTC. It codes for CASAPAAGTSYEQYF.

This clonotype was picked up many times. The DNA for the CDR3 is TGTGCCAGCCAGGGGCCAAATGAAGCTTTCTTT. Residues: CASQGPNEAFF. The chain couples TRBV3-1 to TRBJ1-1; TRBD1 might be the D (6 bases). The germline V gene has CDR1 LGHDT and CDR2 YNNKEL (reference sequence). V was cut by 8 bases and J by 7 bases, with 11 bases left in between. The CDR3 has 11 residues.

This clonotype came up once. The chain couples TRBV25-1 to TRBJ1-5, with TRBD1 matching 10 bases. The germline V gene has CDR1 MGHDK and CDR2 SYGVNS. The CDR3 is 15 amino acids. V trimming: 3 bases; J trimming: 6 bases; junction bases outside the gene matches: 5. DNA of the CDR3: TGTGCCAGCAGTGAGGCCGGGACAGGGGTTCAGCCCCAGCATTTT. It codes for CASSEAGTGVQPQHF.

This clonotype was counted only a few times. The J gene is TRBJ2-2, the V gene TRBV20-1; 10 bases are a match to TRBD2. Germline loops: CDR1 DFQATT, CDR2 SNEGSKA (reference sequence). V shed 4 bases and J 4 bases; nucleotides not matched to a gene: 6. The CDR3 has 15 amino acids. The CDR3 region has the DNA TGCAGTGCTACACCTAGCGGGAGACCCACCGGGGAGCTGTTTTTT. Amino acids: CSATPSGRPTGELFF.

This clonotype was counted many times. This chain uses TRBV3-1 with TRBJ2-7, with D hard to call. V lost 1 base and J lost 0, with 13 bases in between. Germline CDR1 and CDR2: LGHDT and YNNKEL (reference sequence). This CDR3 has 16 residues. CDR3 region: CASSQGVRISSYEQYF. CDR3 bases: TGTGCCAGCAGCCAAGGGGTGCGGATAAGCTCCTACGAGCAGTACTTC.

In its sample, this clonotype was seen many times. The chain uses TRBV12-5 and TRBJ2-1; 16 bases fit TRBD2. CDR1 LGHNT and CDR2 FRNRAP come from the germline V gene. J was trimmed by 6 bases and V by 1 base; bases with no gene match: 3. This CDR3 is built from 17 residues. CDR3 in DNA: TGTGCTAGTGGTTTGGCGGGACTAGCGGGAGGGCCCAATGAGCAGTTCTTC. The encoded protein is CASGLAGLAGGPNEQFF.

This clonotype was recorded a few times. This rearrangement joins TRBV5-1 to TRBJ1-3; the D is unclear. In germline, CDR1 is SGHRS, CDR2 YFSETQ. The CDR3 is made up of 14 amino acids. Trimming shortened V by 2 bases and J by 0 bases, and 6 bases separated the two germline ends. CDR3 bases: TGCGCCAGCAGCTTCGACGGCTCTGGAAACACCATATATTTT. Amino acid sequence: CASSFDGSGNTIYF.